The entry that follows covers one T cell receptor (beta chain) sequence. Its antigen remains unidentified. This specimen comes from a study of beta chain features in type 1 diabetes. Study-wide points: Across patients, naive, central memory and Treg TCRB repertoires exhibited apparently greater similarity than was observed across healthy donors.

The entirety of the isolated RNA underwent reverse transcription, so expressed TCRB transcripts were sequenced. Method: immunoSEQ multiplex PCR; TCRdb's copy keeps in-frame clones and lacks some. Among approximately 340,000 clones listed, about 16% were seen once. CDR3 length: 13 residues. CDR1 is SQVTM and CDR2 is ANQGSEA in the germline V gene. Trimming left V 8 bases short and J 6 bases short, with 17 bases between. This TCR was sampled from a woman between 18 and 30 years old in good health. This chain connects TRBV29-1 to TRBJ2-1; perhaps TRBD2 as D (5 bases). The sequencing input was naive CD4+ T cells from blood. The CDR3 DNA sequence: TGCAGCTTCCGCGTTCCCGCGGGCAATGAGCAGTTCTTC. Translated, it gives CSFRVPAGNEQFF.